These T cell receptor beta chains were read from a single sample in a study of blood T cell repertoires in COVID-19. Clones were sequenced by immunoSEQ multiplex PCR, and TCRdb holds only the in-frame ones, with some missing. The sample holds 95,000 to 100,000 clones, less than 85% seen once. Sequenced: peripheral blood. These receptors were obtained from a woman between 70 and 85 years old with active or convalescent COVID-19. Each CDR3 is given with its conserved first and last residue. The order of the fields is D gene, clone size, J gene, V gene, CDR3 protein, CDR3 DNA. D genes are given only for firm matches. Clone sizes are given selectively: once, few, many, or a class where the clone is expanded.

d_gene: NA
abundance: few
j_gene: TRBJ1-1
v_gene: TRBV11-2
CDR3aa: CASSLNSLNEAFF
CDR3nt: TGTGCCAGCAGCTTGAACAGCCTTAATGAAGCTTTCTTT

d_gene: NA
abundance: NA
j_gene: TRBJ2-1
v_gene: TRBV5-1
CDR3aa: CASSLEGASYNEQFF
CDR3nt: TGCGCCAGCAGCTTGGAAGGGGCTTCCTACAATGAGCAGTTCTTC

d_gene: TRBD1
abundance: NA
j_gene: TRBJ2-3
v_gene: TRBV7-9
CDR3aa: CASSSGQGAADTQYF
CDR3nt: TGTGCCAGCAGCTCGGGACAGGGGGCTGCAGATACGCAGTATTTT

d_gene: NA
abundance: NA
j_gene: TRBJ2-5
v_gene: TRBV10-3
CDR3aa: CAISPTAGDQYF
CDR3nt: TGTGCCATCAGCCCGACGGCGGGTGACCAGTACTTC

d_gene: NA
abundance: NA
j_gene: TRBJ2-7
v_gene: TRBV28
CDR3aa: CASRAGWAFEQYF
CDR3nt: TGTGCCAGCAGGGCAGGGTGGGCCTTCGAGCAGTACTTC

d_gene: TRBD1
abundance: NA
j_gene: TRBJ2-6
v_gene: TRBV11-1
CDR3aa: CASSRTGSSGANVLTF
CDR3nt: TGTGCCAGCAGCCGGACAGGCTCGTCTGGGGCCAACGTCCTGACTTTC

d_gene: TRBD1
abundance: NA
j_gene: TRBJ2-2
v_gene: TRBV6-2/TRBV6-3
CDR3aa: CASSSYRGPNTGELFF
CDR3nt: TGTGCCAGCAGTTCTTACAGGGGCCCCAACACCGGGGAGCTGTTTTTT

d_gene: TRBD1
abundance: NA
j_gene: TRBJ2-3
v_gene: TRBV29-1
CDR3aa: CSVKDRVSDTQYF
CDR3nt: TGCAGCGTTAAAGACAGGGTGTCAGATACGCAGTATTTT

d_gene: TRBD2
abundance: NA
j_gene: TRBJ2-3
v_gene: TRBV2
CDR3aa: CASRPQLAGAVTDTQYF
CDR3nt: TGTGCCAGCAGACCCCAACTAGCGGGGGCGGTTACAGATACGCAGTATTTT

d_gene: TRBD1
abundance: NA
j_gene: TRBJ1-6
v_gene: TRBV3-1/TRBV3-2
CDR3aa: CASRDRDSPLHF
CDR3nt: TGTGCCAGCAGGGACAGGGACTCACCCCTCCACTTT

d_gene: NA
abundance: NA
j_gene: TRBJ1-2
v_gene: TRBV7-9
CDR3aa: CASSSRGGIGYTF
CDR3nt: TGTGCCAGCAGCTCCCGAGGGGGTATTGGCTACACCTTC

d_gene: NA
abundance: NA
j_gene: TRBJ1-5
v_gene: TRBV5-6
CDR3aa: CASSLRQASNQPQHF
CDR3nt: TGTGCCAGCAGCTTGCGCCAGGCTAGCAATCAGCCCCAGCATTTT

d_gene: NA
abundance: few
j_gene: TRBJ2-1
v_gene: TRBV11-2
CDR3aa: CASSLELMSGNEQFF
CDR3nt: TGTGCCAGCAGCTTAGAGTTAATGTCGGGGAATGAGCAGTTCTTC

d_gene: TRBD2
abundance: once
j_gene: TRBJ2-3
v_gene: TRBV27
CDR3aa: CASSPWTSGRPDTQYF
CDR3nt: TGTGCCAGCAGTCCATGGACTAGCGGGAGACCAGATACGCAGTATTTT

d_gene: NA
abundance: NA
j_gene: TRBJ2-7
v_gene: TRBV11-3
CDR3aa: CASSLGHYSYEQYF
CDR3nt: TGTGCCAGCAGCTTAGGACATTACTCCTACGAGCAGTACTTC

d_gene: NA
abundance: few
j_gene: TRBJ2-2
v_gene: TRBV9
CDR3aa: CASSVPGSSGELFF
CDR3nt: TGTGCCAGCAGCGTACCCGGTTCGAGCGGGGAGCTGTTTTTT

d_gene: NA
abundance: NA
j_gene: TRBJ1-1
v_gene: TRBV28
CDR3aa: CASSPRADTEAFF
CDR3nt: TGTGCCAGCAGTCCGAGGGCTGACACTGAAGCTTTCTTT

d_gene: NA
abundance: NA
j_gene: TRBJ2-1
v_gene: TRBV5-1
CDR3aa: CASSSTGSSYNEQFF
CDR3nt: TGCGCCAGCAGCTCAACAGGGAGCTCCTACAATGAGCAGTTCTTC

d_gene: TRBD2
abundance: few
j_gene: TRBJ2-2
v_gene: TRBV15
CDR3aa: CATSPPSGRENTGELFF
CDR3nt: TGTGCCACCAGCCCTCCCAGCGGGAGGGAGAACACCGGGGAGCTGTTTTTT

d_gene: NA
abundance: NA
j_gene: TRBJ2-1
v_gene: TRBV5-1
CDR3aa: CASSLEGLDEQFF
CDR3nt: TGCGCCAGCAGCTTGGAGGGGTTGGATGAGCAGTTCTTC

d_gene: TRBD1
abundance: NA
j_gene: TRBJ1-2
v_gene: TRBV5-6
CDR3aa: CASSSEGTGRYGYTF
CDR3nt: TGTGCCAGCAGCTCCGAAGGGACAGGACGCTATGGCTACACCTTC

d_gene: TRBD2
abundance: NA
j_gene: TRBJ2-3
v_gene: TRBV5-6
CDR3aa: CASSFGLAGASGWTDTQYF
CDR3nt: TGTGCCAGCAGCTTTGGGTTAGCGGGAGCTTCGGGTTGGACAGATACGCAGTATTTT

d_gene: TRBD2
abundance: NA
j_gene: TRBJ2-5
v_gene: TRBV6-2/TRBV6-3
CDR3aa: CASSPGTIRQETQYF
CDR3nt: TGTGCCAGCAGTCCCGGGACTATACGCCAAGAGACCCAGTACTTC

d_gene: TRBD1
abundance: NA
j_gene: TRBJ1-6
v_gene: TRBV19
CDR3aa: CASSTDRGRSPLHF
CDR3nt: TGTGCCAGTAGTACCGACAGGGGGCGTTCACCCCTCCACTTT

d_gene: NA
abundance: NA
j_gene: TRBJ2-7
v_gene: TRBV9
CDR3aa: CASSVRAGSYEQYF
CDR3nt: TGTGCCAGCAGCGTAAGGGCGGGCTCCTACGAGCAGTACTTC

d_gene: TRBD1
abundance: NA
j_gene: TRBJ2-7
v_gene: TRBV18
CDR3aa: CASSPGTGLYEQYF
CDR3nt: TGTGCCAGCTCACCAGGGACAGGGTTGTACGAGCAGTACTTC

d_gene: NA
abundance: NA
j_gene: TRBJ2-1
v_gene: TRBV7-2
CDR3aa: CASGKGTSYNEQFF
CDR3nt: TGTGCCAGCGGAAAAGGGACTTCATACAATGAGCAGTTCTTC

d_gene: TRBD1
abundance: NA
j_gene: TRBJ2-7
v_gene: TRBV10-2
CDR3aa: CASSDPGQDRGEQYF
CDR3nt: TGCGCCAGCAGTGACCCGGGACAGGACAGGGGGGAGCAGTACTTC

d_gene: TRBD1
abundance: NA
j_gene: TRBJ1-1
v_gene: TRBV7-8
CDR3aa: CASRRRGGSNHQNTEAFF
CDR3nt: TGTGCCAGCAGAAGACGAGGGGGCTCGAATCATCAGAACACTGAAGCTTTCTTT

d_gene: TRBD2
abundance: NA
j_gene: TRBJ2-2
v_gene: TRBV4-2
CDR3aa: CASSQKLAGGPGTGELFF
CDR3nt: TGTGCCAGCAGCCAGAAACTAGCGGGGGGGCCAGGGACCGGGGAGCTGTTTTTT

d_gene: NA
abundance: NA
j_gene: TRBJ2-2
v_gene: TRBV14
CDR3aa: CASSRVSAGELFF
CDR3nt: TGTGCCAGCAGCCGAGTGTCGGCCGGGGAGCTGTTTTTT

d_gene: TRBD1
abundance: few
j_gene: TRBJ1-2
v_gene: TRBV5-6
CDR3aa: CASSYWGQGIGYGYTF
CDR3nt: TGTGCCAGCAGCTATTGGGGACAGGGTATTGGCTATGGCTACACCTTC

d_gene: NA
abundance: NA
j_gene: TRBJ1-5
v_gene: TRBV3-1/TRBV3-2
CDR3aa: CASSHLNQPQHF
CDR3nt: TGTGCCAGCAGCCACCTGAATCAGCCCCAGCATTTT

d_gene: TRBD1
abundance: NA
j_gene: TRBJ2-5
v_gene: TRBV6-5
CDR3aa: CASKDQGAQTQYF
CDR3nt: TGTGCCAGCAAAGACCAGGGGGCCCAGACCCAGTACTTC

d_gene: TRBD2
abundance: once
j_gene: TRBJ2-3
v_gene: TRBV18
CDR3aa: CASSPPSGGIDTQYF
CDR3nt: TGTGCCAGCTCACCACCGAGCGGGGGGATAGATACGCAGTATTTT

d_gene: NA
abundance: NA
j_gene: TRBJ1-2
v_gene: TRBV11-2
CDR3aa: CASSLVAGALYGYTF
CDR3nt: TGTGCCAGCAGCTTAGTGGCAGGGGCCCTCTATGGCTACACCTTC

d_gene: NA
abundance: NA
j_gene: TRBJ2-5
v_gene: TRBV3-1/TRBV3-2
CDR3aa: CASSPGSGRGETQYF
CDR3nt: TGTGCCAGCAGCCCGGGGAGCGGCCGGGGAGAGACCCAGTACTTC

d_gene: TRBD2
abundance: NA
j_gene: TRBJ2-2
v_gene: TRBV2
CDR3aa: CASKLAGNTGELFF
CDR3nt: TGTGCCAGCAAGCTAGCGGGGAACACCGGGGAGCTGTTTTTT

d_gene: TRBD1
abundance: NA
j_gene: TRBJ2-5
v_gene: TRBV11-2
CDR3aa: CASSVGTGGTQYF
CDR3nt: TGTGCCAGCAGCGTAGGGACAGGGGGGACCCAGTACTTC